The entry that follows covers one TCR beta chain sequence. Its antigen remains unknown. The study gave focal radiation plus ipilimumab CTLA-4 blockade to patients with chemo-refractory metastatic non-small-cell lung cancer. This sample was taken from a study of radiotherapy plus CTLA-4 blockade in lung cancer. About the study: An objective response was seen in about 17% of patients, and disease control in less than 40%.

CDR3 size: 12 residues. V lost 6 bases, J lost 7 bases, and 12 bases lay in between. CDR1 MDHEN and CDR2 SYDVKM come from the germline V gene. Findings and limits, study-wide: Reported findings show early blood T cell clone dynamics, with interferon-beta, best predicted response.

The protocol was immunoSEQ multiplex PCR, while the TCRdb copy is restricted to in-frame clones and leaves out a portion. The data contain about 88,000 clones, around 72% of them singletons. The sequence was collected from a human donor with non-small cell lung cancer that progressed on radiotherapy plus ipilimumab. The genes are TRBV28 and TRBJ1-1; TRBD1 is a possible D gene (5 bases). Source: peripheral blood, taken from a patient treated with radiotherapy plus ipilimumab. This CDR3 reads CASSLQGYEAFF. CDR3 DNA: TGTGCCAGCAGCCTTCAGGGATATGAAGCTTTCTTT.